This T cell receptor (beta chain) stems from a study of CD8 T cells in acute hepatitis C reinfection. Sequencing was performed with immunoSEQ multiplex PCR; in TCRdb, only in-frame clones are kept and a portion is missing. The sample records 30,000 to 45,000 clones, approximately 85% being singletons. As to time point: naive CD8 control sorted from an acute-time-point sample. Trimming stripped 3 bases from V and 0 bases from J, with 9 bases between. The germline V gene has CDR1 SGHTA and CDR2 FQGTGA. This CDR3 has 16 residues. The rearrangement links TRBV7-3 to TRBJ2-6, with D unclear. This receptor was taken from a woman aged 18-29 years who spontaneously cleared hepatitis C infection. Sequenced material: naive CD8+ T cells from PBMCs. Written as DNA, the CDR3 is TGTGCCAGCAGCTTCATGGTGGGCTCTGGGGCCAACGTCCTGACTTTC. This encodes CASSFMVGSGANVLTF.